This TCR beta chain was identified during a study of spatial heterogeneity in lung cancer. Turning to the study itself: The library had UMIs, and each TCR and UMI pair averaged more than ten raw reads.

Time point: blood at routine non-recurrence follow-up after resection. In each case, whole RNA from tumor, nontumor lung or frozen PBMC was sequenced unsorted. In its sample, this clonotype was seen many times. Its matching antigen is unknown. Study-level results: Among blood samples, ubiquitous expanded tumor TCRs appeared more at resection than at follow-up.

Trimming took 2 bases from V and 3 from J, leaving 11 bases between them. Germline loops: CDR1 SGDLS, CDR2 YYNGEE. This CDR3 has 15 residues. TCRdb itself ran the 5' RACE reads through MiXCR, one entry per CDR3 protein. The sample consists of under 45,000 distinct CDR3 sequences, over 6.5% of them appearing once. The TCR was taken from a male donor with early-stage non-small cell lung cancer. This chain uses TRBV9 with TRBJ2-2; D is perhaps TRBD1 (6 bases). Specimen: PBMCs, collected at follow-up. The CDR3 region is CASSVGNRDTGELFF. CDR3 sequence (DNA): TGTGCCAGCAGCGTGGGGAACAGGGACACCGGGGAGCTGTTTTTT.